The source of this T cell receptor (beta chain) is a study of OX40 agonist ivuxolimab in advanced cancers. Overall study context: Treatment of patients was with ivuxolimab, an agonistic anti-OX40 (CD134) antibody. Overall study results and limits: Both blood CD4+ and CD8+ T cells showed clonal growth by week 6 at 0.1 to 3.0 mg/kg. People who partly responded at 0.1-3.0 mg/kg had some of the least clonal expansion seen.

Here immunoSEQ multiplex PCR was the method, and the copy in TCRdb shows in-frame clones only, minus some. Here the sample spans about 53,000 clones, roughly 83% being singletons. As to this clone: The target antigen is unknown.

Germline loops: CDR1 SGHRS, CDR2 YFSETQ. There are 15 residues in the CDR3. V lost 0 bases, J lost 3 bases, and 12 bases lay in between. The TCR comes from an adult with an advanced solid tumor such as melanoma, head and neck, liver or kidney cancer. The sequencing used CD4+ or CD8+ T cells sorted from blood, collected in a trial of the OX40 agonist ivuxolimab. The rearrangement links TRBV5-1 to TRBJ2-5; D is unclear. The CDR3 loop reads CASSLAMGSEETQYF. The CDR3 DNA is TGCGCCAGCAGCTTGGCCATGGGTTCGGAAGAGACCCAGTACTTC. The whole variable domain, filled in from reference TRBV5-1 and TRBJ2-5, reads KAGVTQTPRYLIKTRGQQVTLSCSPISGHRSVSWYQQTPGQGLQFLFEYFSETQRNKGNFPGRFSGRQFSNSRSEMNVSTLELGDSALYLCASSLAMGSEETQYFGPGTRLLVL.